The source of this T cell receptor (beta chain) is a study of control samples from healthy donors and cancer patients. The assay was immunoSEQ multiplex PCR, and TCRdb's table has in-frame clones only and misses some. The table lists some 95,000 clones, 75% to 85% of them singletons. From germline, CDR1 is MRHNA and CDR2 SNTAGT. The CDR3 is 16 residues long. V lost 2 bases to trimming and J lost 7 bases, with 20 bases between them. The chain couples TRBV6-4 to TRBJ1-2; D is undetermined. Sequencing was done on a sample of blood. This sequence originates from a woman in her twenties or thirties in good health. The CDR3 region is CASSDLAGRTYSGYTF. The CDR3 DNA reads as TGTGCCAGCAGTGACCTCGCCGGCAGGACTTATAGTGGCTACACCTTC.